This T cell receptor (beta chain) was observed in a study of OX40 agonist ivuxolimab in advanced cancers. Study in general: Ivuxolimab, an antibody acting as an agonist of OX40 (CD134), was used to treat patients. Study outcomes and limitations: Relative to CD4+, CD8+ T cells held more expanded clones on average.

V was trimmed by 0 bases and J by 5 bases, leaving 9 bases between them. The CDR3 is 14 residues long. The germline CDR1 and CDR2 sequences are SGHRS and YFSETQ. Points on this clone: Antigen: not known.

Using immunoSEQ multiplex PCR, the repertoire was profiled, and TCRdb retains in-frame clones only, with some absent. This sample has around 95,000 clones; 85% to 90% occur once, and the top ten carry roughly 0.15%. The V call is TRBV5-1, the J call TRBJ2-1; the D is unclear. The sequencing here drew on CD4+ or CD8+ T cells sorted from blood, taken in a trial of the OX40 agonist ivuxolimab. The sequence derives from an adult with an advanced solid tumor such as melanoma, head and neck, liver or kidney cancer. In DNA, the CDR3 is TGCGCCAGCAGCTTGGCCCTCCCTGACAATGAGCAGTTCTTC. This translates into CASSLALPDNEQFF. The variable domain in full, with the rest retrieved from reference TRBV5-1 and TRBJ2-1, is KAGVTQTPRYLIKTRGQQVTLSCSPISGHRSVSWYQQTPGQGLQFLFEYFSETQRNKGNFPGRFSGRQFSNSRSEMNVSTLELGDSALYLCASSLALPDNEQFFGPGTRLTVL.